The entry below gives a single TCR beta chain sequence along with its context. The target antigen is unknown. Specified treatment: roughly 11-day PBMC culture with coronavirus spike peptide pools or control peptides (ViraFEST assay). Peptide-pool expansion of antigen-specific T cells preceded TCR sequencing in ViraFEST. These data come from a study of vaccination and CD4 T cells after COVID-19. The study, taken as a whole, reports: Median SARS-CoV-2-reactive clonotype numbers went up from roughly 19 to 38, but not significantly.

The Oncomine TCR Beta short-read assay was applied to DNA of cultured CD4+ T cells. TCRdb called the PCR reads again in MiXCR, with one record for every CDR3 protein. The sample records 10,000 to 15,000 distinct CDR3 sequences, about half being singletons. The CDR3 consists of 14 residues. V dropped 5 bases and J dropped 4 bases, with 15 bases sitting between them. Germline values: CDR1 SGHTA, CDR2 FQGNSA. Sample: CD4+ T cells from blood, cultured in vitro. This chain uses TRBV7-2 with TRBJ2-7, with D maybe TRBD1 (6 bases). This TCR was sampled from a human donor who had recovered from COVID-19. CDR3 in amino acids: CASSLPGARYEQYF. Here the CDR3 DNA reads TGTGCCAGCAGCCTCCCAGGGGCGAGGTACGAGCAGTACTTC.